These 2 T cell receptor beta chains originate from one sample sequenced in a study of tumor-infiltrating lymphocytes in primary liver carcinoma. The researchers obtained blood RNA from unsorted whole blood and also extracted germline DNA. TCR beta cDNA came from 400 to 500 ng total RNA, primed with a constant-region primer. What produced the TCR beta libraries was three nested multiplex PCR rounds using slightly modified ARM-PCR. TRBV1-TRBV30 forward and Cbeta reverse primers drove the first two roughly 10-cycle rounds. Each CDR3 protein gets one entry after TCRdb re-called the multiplex PCR reads with MiXCR. The table includes about 350,000 distinct CDR3 sequences, 65% detected once. Sequencing input: peripheral blood. The origin of the receptors is a man aged 35 to 55 with primary liver carcinoma and hepatitis B virus infection.

CDR3 residues: CASSLIGGSSYNEQFF. DNA of the CDR3: TGCGCCAGCAGCTTGATCGGCGGGAGTTCCTACAATGAGCAGTTCTTC. The chain is built from TRBV5-1 and TRBJ2-1, with 7 bases fitting TRBD2. With 1 base clipped from V and 1 base from J, the junction kept 5 bases outside the gene matches. The CDR3 runs to 16 residues. Germline CDR1 reads SGHRS; CDR2 reads YFSETQ. The complete variable domain, with remaining parts taken from reference TRBV5-1 and TRBJ2-1, reads KAGVTQTPRYLIKTRGQQVTLSCSPISGHRSVSWYQQTPGQGLQFLFEYFSETQRNKGNFPGRFSGRQFSNSRSEMNVSTLELGDSALYLCASSLIGGSSYNEQFFGPGTRLTVL.

As to this clonotype: A much larger clone lies a single base off, so this may be a read error. The V call is TRBV4-2, the J call TRBJ1-2, with D unclear. CDR1 is LGHNA and CDR2 is YNFKEQ in the germline V gene. The CDR3 covers 16 residues. The CDR3 region has the DNA TGTGCCGGCAGCCAAGGAGTAGACACCGCTAACTATGGCTACACCTTC. This codes for CAGSQGVDTANYGYTF.